This T cell receptor (beta chain) appears in the sequencing data of a study of shared clonotypes between healthy human individuals. For the study at large: There were three CD4 naive, three CD4 memory, two CD8 naive and one CD8 memory plates per donor.

The V segment lost 1 base and the J segment 5 bases; nucleotides outside the gene matches: 5. The CDR3 is 16 amino acids. Germline CDR1 is LGHNA and CDR2 is YSLEER. Sequencing was performed with immunoSEQ multiplex PCR; in TCRdb, only in-frame clones are kept and a portion is missing. The data show over 1.5 million clones, around 98% seen once. The TCR comes from a man aged 25-45 years in good health. The sequenced sample consisted of naive CD4+ T cells sorted from blood. Specified subset: CD45RA+ positively selected. J is TRBJ1-4 and V is TRBV4-3; 9 bases are shared with TRBD1. CDR3 DNA: TGCGCCAGCAGCCAAGTTGTTGGGACAGGGAATGAAAAACTGTTTTTT. Its protein product is CASSQVVGTGNEKLFF.